The clone carrying this T cell receptor (beta chain) was seen ten or more times. Its antigen is unidentified. CDR1 is DFQATT and CDR2 is SNEGSKA in the germline V gene (reference sequence). V lost 0 bases, J lost 0 bases, and 10 bases lay in between. This CDR3 is 15 amino acids long. The data were obtained in a study of CD8 T cells in ankylosing spondylitis. Study observations and caveats: For ankylosing spondylitis blood, a TCR beta motif of roughly 8 highly homologous variants appeared characteristic.

Each CDR3 protein is one row after TCRdb ran MiXCR on the 5' RACE reads. The data show more than 500,000 distinct CDR3 sequences, roughly 5% seen once. Material for sequencing was blood, either unsorted or a sorted T cell fraction (not recorded which). The TCR was taken from a male donor with ankylosing spondylitis. The chain uses TRBV20-1 and TRBJ2-3; D is unclear. CDR3 nucleotide sequence: TGCAGTGCTAGAGATCTGGGGATTAGCACAGATACGCAGTATTTT. Its translation: CSARDLGISTDTQYF.